Each of the 23 T cell receptor beta chains below was sequenced from the same sample in a study of neoadjuvant anti-PD-1 for oral cavity cancer. Libraries were prepared by immunoSEQ multiplex PCR; TCRdb keeps only in-frame clonotypes and omits some of them. The sample includes 13,000 or so clones, about 70% of them seen just once. As to time point: after neoadjuvant nivolumab, at surgical resection. Specimen: PBMCs, collected after nivolumab (anti-PD-1) treatment. All receptors derive from a person aged 40 to 85 with oral cavity squamous cell carcinoma.

The chain joins TRBV28 to TRBJ2-7, with D perhaps matching TRBD1 or TRBD2 (5 bases each). The CDR3 has 14 amino acids. Germline values: CDR1 MDHEN, CDR2 SYDVKM. The V end lost 6 bases, the J end lost 3 bases, and 15 bases lay between the germline ends. For the CDR3, the DNA is TGTGCCAGCAGCATACCGGGACCTAGCTACGAGCAGTACTTC. This encodes CASSIPGPSYEQYF. The full variable domain, with the rest looked up from reference TRBV28 and TRBJ2-7, is DVKVTQSSRYLVKRTGEKVFLECVQDMDHENMFWYRQDPGLGLRLIYFSYDVKMKEKGDIPEGYSVSREKKERFSLILESASTNQTSMYLCASSIPGPSYEQYFGPGTRLTVT.

The chain recombines TRBV27 with TRBJ2-7; 9 nucleotides align to TRBD2. V was pared by 6 bases and J by 2 bases, with 8 bases of the junction left unmatched. Germline CDR1 is MNHEY and CDR2 is SMNVEV (reference sequence). The CDR3 loop spans 15 amino acids. As DNA, the CDR3 is TGTGCCAGCAGATCACCTAGCGGGGCAACCTACGAGCAGTACTTC. Translating gives CASRSPSGATYEQYF.

The chain carries TRBV7-9 and TRBJ2-1, with TRBD2 matching over 7 bases. Trimming removed 5 bases from V and 8 bases from J; junction bases left unmatched: 12. This CDR3 spans 15 amino acids. The germline CDR1 and CDR2 sequences are SEHNR and FQNEAQ (reference sequence). DNA for the CDR3: TGTGCCAGCAGCCCTACGGCGGGAGTGATTTATGAGCAGTTCTTC. Protein: CASSPTAGVIYEQFF.

The genes are TRBV6-4 and TRBJ2-2; TRBD2 is a possible D gene (5 bases). Per the germline V gene, CDR1 is MRHNA and CDR2 is SNTAGT. V gave up 5 bases and J gave up 4 bases, with 11 bases separating them. The CDR3 runs to 14 residues. The CDR3 loop reads CASSQRGSTGELFF. Written as DNA, the CDR3 is TGTGCCAGCAGTCAACGGGGAAGCACCGGGGAGCTGTTTTTT.

The chain recombines TRBV10-2 with TRBJ1-4, with a tentative D call TRBD1 (5 bases). Trimming shortened V by 5 bases and J by 5 bases, and 15 bases separated the two germline ends. The CDR3 is 15 amino acids. The germline gives CDR1 WSHSY, CDR2 SAAADI. CDR3 nucleotide sequence: TGCGCCAGCAGTTCGAGCAGGGCTTTGAATGAAAAACTGTTTTTT. The encoded protein is CASSSSRALNEKLFF.

This clone has more than one count but fewer than ten. The chain carries TRBV25-1 and TRBJ1-1, with a tentative D call TRBD1 (6 bases). V was cut by 4 bases and J by 3 bases, with 12 bases left in between. Germline V gene lookup returns CDR1 MGHDK and CDR2 SYGVNS. This CDR3 comprises 14 residues. The CDR3 sequence is CASSAITGHTEAFF. DNA for the CDR3: TGTGCCAGCAGTGCCATAACAGGGCACACTGAAGCTTTCTTT.

DNA of the CDR3: TGTGCCAGCAGTTTATCAGGGGCGAACACTGAAGCTTTCTTT. As protein: CASSLSGANTEAFF. The rearrangement links TRBV27 to TRBJ1-1, with D perhaps TRBD1 (5 bases). This CDR3 comprises 14 residues. Trimming stripped 0 bases from V and 1 base from J, with 6 bases between. Germline-derived CDR1 and CDR2 are MNHEY and SMNVEV (reference sequence).

A note on this clone: Germline is not matched at one junction end, which may reflect a read error. The V and J genes are TRBV7-9 and TRBJ2-7, with D perhaps TRBD1 (6 bases). This CDR3 spans 12 amino acids. Germline CDR1 reads SEHNR; CDR2 reads FQNEAQ (reference sequence). For the CDR3, the DNA is TGCGCCAGCAGCGGCGGACAGACCGGGCAGTACTTC. Protein sequence: CASSGGQTGQYF.

The table lists this clone with a few counts. The chain has TRBV14 and TRBJ1-1, with D possibly TRBD1 on 6 matching bases. Germline CDR1 is SGHDN and CDR2 is FVKESK. This CDR3 comprises 13 residues. V lost 6 bases and J lost 1, with 9 bases in between. The CDR3 coding sequence is TGTGCCAGCAGTGGACAGCAGAACACTGAAGCTTTCTTT. This translates into CASSGQQNTEAFF.

The gene calls are TRBV7-2 and TRBJ1-5; TRBD1 might be the D (6 bases). The germline gives CDR1 SGHTA, CDR2 FQGNSA. This CDR3 is built from 16 residues. Trimming took 5 bases from V and 0 from J, leaving 14 bases between them. CDR3 sequence: CASSPGQPYSNQPQHF. DNA of the CDR3: TGTGCCAGCAGCCCAGGACAGCCCTATAGCAATCAGCCCCAGCATTTT.

In its sample, this clone was seen a few times. The chain uses TRBV27 and TRBJ2-3; 10 nucleotides match TRBD2. V lost 4 bases to trimming and J lost 0 bases; unmatched junction nucleotides: 10. The CDR3 is 18 residues long. In germline, CDR1 is MNHEY, CDR2 SMNVEV (reference sequence). The CDR3 loop reads CASSSLAGVNPSTDTQYF. The CDR3 region has the DNA TGTGCCAGCAGTTCCCTAGCGGGAGTCAATCCTAGCACAGATACGCAGTATTTT.

The genes are TRBV7-2 and TRBJ1-6, with D maybe TRBD1 (6 bases). V lost 2 bases and J lost 7, with 9 bases in between. Germline lookup yields CDR1 SGHTA and CDR2 FQGNSA. This CDR3 region has 14 residues. The DNA of the CDR3 is TGTGCCAGCAGCTTAACAGGGCCGAATTCACCCCTCCACTTT. Translating gives CASSLTGPNSPLHF.

There are a few counts of this clone. DNA for the CDR3: TGTGCCAGCAGTTACCGGGACAGACTGACCGGGGAGCTGTTTTTT. Amino acid sequence: CASSYRDRLTGELFF. The V call is TRBV2, the J call TRBJ2-2; 7 positions agree with TRBD1. This CDR3 contains 15 residues. The junction had 8 bases not matched to a gene; V was cut back by 5 bases and J by 5 bases. CDR1 and CDR2 from the germline V gene are SNHLY and FYNNEI.

The chain uses TRBV7-3 and TRBJ2-3; 7 positions match TRBD2. There are 14 residues in the CDR3. The J segment lost 6 bases and the V segment lost 2 bases, leaving 5 bases of the junction unmatched. The germline V gene encodes CDR1 SGHTA and CDR2 FQGTGA. The DNA for the CDR3 is TGTGCCAGCAGCTTAGGAGCGGGACTGGATACGCAGTATTTT. It is translated as CASSLGAGLDTQYF.

This sequence joins TRBV11-2 and TRBJ1-5; D not certain. The CDR3 length is 13 residues. V lost 2 bases and J lost 6, with 8 bases in between. Germline V gene lookup returns CDR1 SGHAT and CDR2 FQNNGV. Written as DNA, the CDR3 is TGTGCCAGCAGCTTATCAAGGATTCAGCCCCAGCATTTT. Translated, it gives CASSLSRIQPQHF.

The chain combines TRBV19 with TRBJ2-1; 7 bases fit TRBD2. The V gene end was trimmed by 4 bases and the J gene end by 8 bases; junction bases not matched to a gene: 14. This CDR3 comprises 16 residues. Germline V CDR1 and CDR2: LNHDA, SQIVND (reference sequence). The CDR3 loop reads CASSTSRLAPRDEQFF. The CDR3 DNA reads as TGTGCCAGTAGTACTTCGAGACTAGCCCCACGCGATGAGCAGTTCTTC.

This clone was seen just once. This chain connects TRBV11-2 to TRBJ1-2; no reliable D call. With 3 bases removed from V and 6 bases from J, the gap between germline ends came to 11 bases. The CDR3 length is 13 residues. CDR1 is SGHAT and CDR2 is FQNNGV in the germline V gene. The CDR3 protein is CASSFRFIDGYTF. The CDR3 DNA reads TGTGCCAGCAGCTTCAGGTTTATCGATGGCTACACCTTC. Full variable domain (missing parts from reference TRBV11-2 and TRBJ1-2): EAGVAQSPRYKIIEKRQSVAFWCNPISGHATLYWYQQILGQGPKLLIQFQNNGVVDDSQLPKDRFSAERLKGVDSTLKIQPAKLEDSAVYLCASSFRFIDGYTFGSGTRLTVV.

The rearrangement links TRBV7-9 to TRBJ2-3; tentatively, D is TRBD2 (6 bases). The CDR3 loop spans 15 amino acids. CDR1 is SEHNR, CDR2 FQNEAQ, per germline (reference sequence). The germline V and J ends were trimmed by 3 bases and 0 bases, with 10 bases remaining between them. CDR3 DNA: TGTGCCAGCAGCTTGGGGGGAATTAGCACAGATACGCAGTATTTT. Translated, it gives CASSLGGISTDTQYF. The variable domain in full, completed from reference TRBV7-9 and TRBJ2-3, reads DTGVSQNPRHKITKRGQNVTFRCDPISEHNRLYWYRQTLGQGPEFLTYFQNEAQLEKSRLLSDRFSAERPKGSFSTLEIQRTEQGDSAMYLCASSLGGISTDTQYFGPGTRLTVL.

This clone was counted a single time. The chain carries TRBV6-1 and TRBJ2-5; the D gene is possibly TRBD2 (5 bases). V was clipped by 8 bases and J by 4 bases, with 5 bases between them. The length of the CDR3 is 10 residues. CDR1 MNHNS and CDR2 SASEGT come from the germline V gene. As DNA, the CDR3 is TGTGCCAGCCGGGGAGAGACCCAGTACTTC. Protein sequence: CASRGETQYF.

The chain links TRBV28 to TRBJ2-2, with D possibly TRBD1 on 5 matching bases. CDR1 is MDHEN and CDR2 is SYDVKM in the germline V gene. The CDR3 consists of 16 residues. Trimming pared 3 bases from V and 8 bases from J, leaving 19 bases between. CDR3 bases: TGTGCCAGCAGTTTTTGGCAGGGTAGGAATTCTGGGGAGCTGTTTTTT. It translates to CASSFWQGRNSGELFF. The full variable domain, in which reference TRBV28 and TRBJ2-2 provide the parts outside the CDR3, is DVKVTQSSRYLVKRTGEKVFLECVQDMDHENMFWYRQDPGLGLRLIYFSYDVKMKEKGDIPEGYSVSREKKERFSLILESASTNQTSMYLCASSFWQGRNSGELFFGEGSRLTVL.

V usage is TRBV7-2 and J usage is TRBJ2-3, with D uncertain. V lost 2 bases and J lost 0, with 9 bases in between. Germline-derived CDR1 and CDR2 are SGHTA and FQGNSA. The CDR3 spans 15 residues. The CDR3 nucleotides are TGTGCCAGCAGCTTACGGCGAGCTAGCACAGATACGCAGTATTTT. This encodes CASSLRRASTDTQYF.

The chain links TRBV6-4 to TRBJ2-2, with a tentative D call TRBD1 (6 bases). The germline V and J ends were trimmed by 0 bases and 6 bases, with 8 bases remaining between them. Germline assignment: CDR1 MRHNA and CDR2 SNTAGT. The length of the CDR3 is 14 residues. CDR3 coding DNA: TGTGCCAGCAGTGACTCGGGGGCGGCCGGGGAGCTGTTTTTT. Its protein is CASSDSGAAGELFF.

The CDR3 sequence: CASSSRDLTLGEQFF. In DNA, the CDR3 is TGCGCCAGCAGCTCACGGGACTTGACACTTGGGGAGCAGTTCTTC. J is TRBJ2-1 and V is TRBV5-1; TRBD2 might be the D (6 bases). The CDR3 has 15 amino acids. V gave up 3 bases and J gave up 10 bases, with 20 bases separating them. In germline, CDR1 is SGHRS, CDR2 YFSETQ.